This T cell receptor (beta chain) was obtained from a study of identical twins' blood T cells. Via MiXCR, TCRdb re-called the 5' RACE reads, giving one row per CDR3 protein. The table has about 370,000 distinct CDR3 sequences, 28% seen once. Germline V CDR1 and CDR2: MNHEY, SVGEGT. V gave up 7 bases and J gave up 2 bases, with 17 bases separating them. CDR3 length equals 15 residues. The sequencing sample was made of PBMCs. The TCR was taken from a woman between 18 and 50 years old in good health. The chain joins TRBV6-2 or TRBV6-3 to TRBJ1-2; no reliable D call. CDR3 nucleotides: TGTGCCAGCAACACACCCGGGTCGGTAAACTATGGCTACACCTTC. This gives the protein CASNTPGSVNYGYTF.